Listed below are T cell receptor beta chains from one sample, sequenced in a study of T cells expressing NK-cell markers. No DNA is given; TCRdb re-called the 5' RACE reads and lists each CDR3 protein once. The repertoire shows 350,000 to 500,000 distinct CDR3 sequences; the top ten hold 6% to 9.5%. The specimen sequenced was blood T cells: a sorted CD56 or NKG2C T cell subset, CD4+ or CD8+ T cells, or bulk PBMC T cells (not recorded which). The receptors were sampled from a woman between 18 and 70 years old in good health. CDR3s include the opening cysteine and the closing phenylalanine or tryptophan. Each record gives: V gene, J gene, CDR3 protein.

V: TRBV5-5
J: TRBJ2-2
CDR3: CASSFLGPPNTGELFF

V: TRBV20-1
J: TRBJ2-6
CDR3: CSARVPGLGANVLTF

V: TRBV2
J: TRBJ2-5
CDR3: CASSVSAVETQYF

V: TRBV12-3/TRBV12-4
J: TRBJ2-7
CDR3: CASSSQTSSEQYF

V: TRBV15
J: TRBJ2-7
CDR3: CATSRDLGDDEQYF

V: TRBV6-1
J: TRBJ2-3
CDR3: CAARRQPTSTDTQYF

V: TRBV12-3/TRBV12-4
J: TRBJ2-1
CDR3: CASSSGRPYNEQFF

V: TRBV7-2
J: TRBJ1-6
CDR3: CASSFDGTNSPLHF

V: TRBV20-1
J: TRBJ1-5
CDR3: CSAPNRGVDQPQHF

V: TRBV7-9
J: TRBJ1-3
CDR3: CASSLTGISGNTIYF

V: TRBV7-2
J: TRBJ2-3
CDR3: CASSLARVTQYF

V: TRBV20-1
J: TRBJ2-5
CDR3: CSAREYNLQETQYF

V: TRBV20-1
J: TRBJ2-1
CDR3: CRARRGSSYNEQFF

V: TRBV7-9
J: TRBJ1-1
CDR3: CASSLAYGRGEAFF

V: TRBV7-9
J: TRBJ2-1
CDR3: CASSSREYSDEQFF

V: TRBV12-3/TRBV12-4
J: TRBJ2-1
CDR3: CASALSRGEQFF

V: TRBV7-9
J: TRBJ2-1
CDR3: CASSSASWSYNEQFF

V: TRBV6-5
J: TRBJ1-6
CDR3: CASSYSLRGAETLHF

V: TRBV7-9
J: TRBJ1-1
CDR3: CASSALTGVSTVAFF

V: TRBV27
J: TRBJ2-1
CDR3: CASSRGVWWNEQFF

V: TRBV6-2/TRBV6-3
J: TRBJ1-5
CDR3: CASSYSTENQPQHF

V: TRBV29-1
J: TRBJ2-5
CDR3: CSGGPVETQYF

V: TRBV12-3/TRBV12-4
J: TRBJ2-2
CDR3: CASSFVGVNTGELFF

V: TRBV3-1
J: TRBJ2-3
CDR3: CASSQLGQLSDTDTQYF

V: TRBV5-1
J: TRBJ2-7
CDR3: CASSYIGLAYEQYF

V: TRBV4-1
J: TRBJ2-4
CDR3: CASTSAKNIQYF

V: TRBV10-3
J: TRBJ2-7
CDR3: CAISDLSSGHLYEQYF

V: TRBV4-2
J: TRBJ1-1
CDR3: CASSQVRDRGTEAFF

V: TRBV27
J: TRBJ2-1
CDR3: CASRKREGENNEQFF